One and the same sample provided the 25 T cell receptor beta chains below, sequenced in a study of low-dose radiotherapy and immunotherapy resistance in tumors. First-strand cDNA used TRAV- and TRBV-specific primers, covering alpha and beta chains. TCRs were put through 20 PCR cycles of amplification with Phusion. A constant-region primer and the V-primer adapter served as the primer pair. A single record per CDR3 protein comes from TCRdb applying MiXCR to the reads. Among roughly 17,000 distinct CDR3 sequences, about 71% were seen once, and the ten largest hold approximately 5%. These receptor sequences come from a human donor with advanced metastatic prostate, ovarian, gallbladder or colorectal cancer (not recorded which). This table probably holds off-target reads from a library built for another chain.

The CDR3 region is CASSQGVTSNEQFF. The CDR3 DNA is TGTGCCAGCAGCCAAGGGGTGACTAGTAATGAGCAGTTCTTC. This rearrangement joins TRBV3-1 to TRBJ2-1; maybe TRBD2 (6 bases). Germline V gives CDR1 LGHDT, CDR2 YNNKEL (reference sequence). Between the trimmed V and J ends, which lost 1 base and 7 bases, there was a span of 11 bases. CDR3 size: 14 residues.

This chain links TRBV20-1 with TRBJ1-5, with D hard to call. Germline V gene data show CDR1 as DFQATT and CDR2 as SNEGSKA (reference sequence). The CDR3 totals 15 residues. V was shortened by 4 bases and J by 0 bases, with 13 bases between the two germline ends. The CDR3 nucleotides read TGCAGTGCTACACCCCGACTCAGTAGCAATCAGCCCCAGCATTTT. Translated: CSATPRLSSNQPQHF.

The chain employs TRBV20-1 and TRBJ1-6; 7 nucleotides match TRBD1. The CDR3 totals 13 residues. J gave up 5 bases and V 5 bases, and 3 bases lay outside the gene matches. Germline lookup yields CDR1 DFQATT and CDR2 SNEGSKA (reference sequence). Written as DNA, the CDR3 is TGCAGTGCTTTGGGACAGAATAATTCACCCCTCCACTTT. Amino acids: CSALGQNNSPLHF.

The V and J genes are TRBV20-1 and TRBJ1-5; D is unclear. Germline CDR1 and CDR2: DFQATT and SNEGSKA (reference sequence). This CDR3 is 16 amino acids long. V was cut by 0 bases and J by 0 bases, with 12 bases left in between. This chain's CDR3 is CSARDFDIYSNQPQHF. DNA for the CDR3: TGCAGTGCTAGAGATTTTGACATCTATAGCAATCAGCCCCAGCATTTT.

This clonotype showed up just a few times. J is TRBJ1-6 and V is TRBV6-8, with 9 nucleotides matching TRBD1. Germline CDR1 is MNHGY and CDR2 is SAAAGT. This CDR3 comprises 16 residues. V lost 6 bases and J lost 10; bases outside the gene matches: 13. The CDR3 nucleotides read TGTGCCAGCAGCCGCGCACAGGGGGCTGGGCGGTCACCCCTCCACTTT. Its protein is CASSRAQGAGRSPLHF.

The V gene is TRBV2, the J gene TRBJ2-2; the D is unclear. V was pared by 4 bases and J by 6 bases, with 6 bases between. Germline assignment: CDR1 SNHLY and CDR2 FYNNEI. This CDR3 contains 12 residues. CDR3 DNA: TGTGCCAGCAGTGGCGAGGCCGGGGAGCTGTTTTTT. It yields the protein CASSGEAGELFF.

The rearrangement uses TRBV29-1 and TRBJ2-7; D gene uncertain. Germline-derived CDR1 and CDR2 are SQVTM and ANQGSEA. The CDR3 has 14 residues. The V and J ends lost 0 bases and 0 bases respectively, with 9 bases between them. The CDR3 protein is CSVEDPQRSYEQYF. The DNA for the CDR3 is TGCAGCGTTGAAGATCCACAGCGCTCCTACGAGCAGTACTTC.

This clonotype was counted between two and nine times. V is TRBV18 and J is TRBJ2-2; 7 bases map to TRBD1. In germline, CDR1 is KGHSH, CDR2 LQKENI. CDR3 length: 16 residues. Losses at the gene ends were 0 bases for V and 6 bases for J; bases not matched to a gene: 7. This CDR3 reads CASSPPVHRGAGELFF. The CDR3 DNA is TGTGCCAGCTCACCACCCGTTCACAGGGGAGCCGGGGAGCTGTTTTTT.

The rearrangement joins TRBV5-4 to TRBJ2-1; 8 nucleotides match TRBD2. CDR1 and CDR2 (germline): SGHNT, YYREEE (reference sequence). The CDR3 consists of 14 residues. The J segment lost 7 bases and the V segment lost 2 bases, leaving 5 bases of the junction unmatched. CDR3 in amino acids: CASSLAGEMNEQFF. CDR3 in DNA: TGTGCCAGCAGCTTAGCGGGAGAGATGAATGAGCAGTTCTTC.

The rearrangement links TRBV5-4 to TRBJ2-3; D possibly corresponds to TRBD1 (6 bases). The germline CDR1 and CDR2 sequences are SGHNT and YYREEE (reference sequence). The CDR3 is 16 amino acids. Between the trimmed V and J ends, which lost 4 bases and 1 base, there was a span of 16 bases. This CDR3 is CASSTLRGTGTDTQYF. The CDR3 DNA reads as TGTGCCAGCAGCACACTCAGGGGTACGGGCACAGATACGCAGTATTTT.

The rearrangement uses TRBV29-1 and TRBJ1-3, with no clear D. Germline assignment: CDR1 SQVTM and CDR2 ANQGSEA. The CDR3 is made up of 14 amino acids. The V end lost 4 bases, the J end lost 4 bases, and 14 bases lay between the germline ends. CDR3 loop: CSVGQTSGGNTIYF. CDR3 bases: TGCAGCGTTGGTCAGACCTCAGGCGGAAACACCATATATTTT.

The V gene is TRBV2, the J gene TRBJ2-1, with 12 bases fitting TRBD2. The germline gives CDR1 SNHLY, CDR2 FYNNEI. V was clipped by 4 bases and J by 8 bases; unmatched bases: 9. This CDR3 region has 16 residues. CDR3 nucleotides: TGTGCCAGCAGTGGTGGCGGGACTAGCGGGTGTTATGAGCAGTTCTTC. This encodes CASSGGGTSGCYEQFF.

The chain carries TRBV2 and TRBJ2-7; D gene unclear. Germline values: CDR1 SNHLY, CDR2 FYNNEI. The CDR3 spans 13 residues. The V gene lost 8 bases and the J gene lost 0 bases, with 11 bases spanning the gap. Here the CDR3 DNA reads TGTGCCAGCCAGGACGTCTTCTCCTACGAGCAGTACTTC. As protein: CASQDVFSYEQYF.

The genes are TRBV7-9 and TRBJ2-7; TRBD2 matches 9 bases. With V trimmed by 3 bases and J by 4 bases, 4 bases remained unmatched. The germline CDR1 and CDR2 sequences are SEHNR and FQNEAQ (reference sequence). The CDR3 is made up of 14 amino acids. DNA for the CDR3: TGTGCCAGCAGCTTTGGCGGGGGGGCTTACGAGCAGTACTTC. Amino acids: CASSFGGGAYEQYF.

The rearrangement links TRBV2 to TRBJ2-2; D is tentatively TRBD1 or TRBD2 (6 bases each). Germline V gene sequence: CDR1 SNHLY, CDR2 FYNNEI. V lost 4 bases to trimming and J lost 1 base, with 10 bases between them. The CDR3 runs 15 residues. The chain's CDR3 is CASSVGGGNTGELFF. The CDR3 DNA follows: TGTGCCAGCAGTGTAGGAGGGGGGAACACCGGGGAGCTGTTTTTT.

This clonotype was counted only a few times. The chain combines TRBV12-3 or TRBV12-4 with TRBJ2-5, with 9 bases matching TRBD2. This CDR3 contains 14 residues. V lost 5 bases and J lost 4; bases outside the gene matches: 5. For the CDR3, the DNA is TGTGCCAGCAGTGGCGGGACTAGCCTAGAGACCCAGTACTTC. The encoded protein is CASSGGTSLETQYF.

The chain is built from TRBV7-3 and TRBJ2-2; 9 bases map to TRBD2. Losses at the gene ends were 5 bases for V and 5 bases for J; bases not matched to a gene: 6. The germline V gene has CDR1 SGHTA and CDR2 FQGTGA. The CDR3 runs 15 residues. The CDR3 is CASSIAGVGTGELFF. For the CDR3, the DNA is TGTGCCAGCAGCATAGCGGGAGTAGGGACCGGGGAGCTGTTTTTT.

This clonotype was seen a handful of times. This chain uses TRBV3-1 with TRBJ2-7; D assignment may be TRBD1 or TRBD2 (5 bases each). The ends were cut back, 4 bases at V and 3 bases at J, with 22 bases in the middle. This CDR3 is built from 17 residues. Germline V gene data show CDR1 as LGHDT and CDR2 as YNNKEL (reference sequence). The CDR3 sequence: CASSPHGWREGHYEQYF. CDR3 bases: TGTGCCAGCAGCCCCCATGGGTGGCGAGAGGGGCACTACGAGCAGTACTTC.

CDR3 nucleotide sequence: TGTGCCAGCAGCACCGAGGGGAATCAGCCCCAGCATTTT. Translation: CASSTEGNQPQHF. V usage is TRBV5-5 and J usage is TRBJ1-5, with a tentative D call TRBD1 (5 bases). CDR3 length: 13 amino acids. V dropped 4 bases and J dropped 4 bases, with 9 bases sitting between them. Germline V gene sequence: CDR1 SGHKS, CDR2 YYEKEE (reference sequence).

This sequence joins TRBV20-1 and TRBJ2-3; 13 nucleotides match TRBD2. Losses at the gene ends were 6 bases for V and 5 bases for J; bases not matched to a gene: 8. Germline assignment: CDR1 DFQATT and CDR2 SNEGSKA (reference sequence). There are 15 residues in the CDR3. The CDR3 sequence: CSAQGLAGVLDTQYF. In nucleotides, the CDR3 is TGCAGTGCCCAAGGACTAGCGGGAGTTCTAGATACGCAGTATTTT.

This clonotype appeared a few times. The gene calls are TRBV9 and TRBJ2-1; 8 bases are a match to TRBD2. This CDR3 is built from 17 residues. Germline CDR1 is SGDLS and CDR2 is YYNGEE. V shed 3 bases, J shed 2 bases, and the junction held 10 bases outside the gene matches. This chain's CDR3 is CASSAKSGTSTYNEQFF. The CDR3 nucleotides are TGTGCCAGCAGCGCTAAGTCCGGGACTAGTACCTACAATGAGCAGTTCTTC. Using reference TRBV9 and TRBJ2-1 for the parts outside the CDR3, the full variable domain is DSGVTQTPKHLITATGQRVTLRCSPRSGDLSVYWYQQSLDQGLQFLIQYYNGEERAKGNILERFSAQQFPDLHSELNLSSLELGDSALYFCASSAKSGTSTYNEQFFGPGTRLTVL.

V is TRBV7-2 and J is TRBJ2-1; 10 bases line up with TRBD2. The CDR3 loop spans 15 amino acids. The V gene end was trimmed by 1 base and the J gene end by 6 bases; junction bases not matched to a gene: 3. Germline assignment: CDR1 SGHTA and CDR2 FQGNSA. In nucleotides, the CDR3 is TGTGCCAGCAGCTTAGATAGCGGGGGGTTCAATGAGCAGTTCTTC. It specifies CASSLDSGGFNEQFF.

This chain uses TRBV11-2 with TRBJ2-7; 7 bases line up with TRBD2. The CDR3 sequence is 14 residues long. The V and J ends lost 5 bases and 0 bases, in that order; junction bases with no gene match: 4. The V gene's germline CDR1 is SGHAT and CDR2 FQNNGV. In DNA form, the CDR3 reads TGTGCCAGCAGCCCCGGGACTAACTCCTACGAGCAGTACTTC. Protein product: CASSPGTNSYEQYF.

The rearrangement uses TRBV19 and TRBJ2-5; no clear D. The germline V and J ends were trimmed by 5 bases and 5 bases, with 18 bases remaining between them. CDR1 LNHDA and CDR2 SQIVND come from the germline V gene (reference sequence). The CDR3 sequence is 15 residues long. The CDR3 region is CASSPSPDGLETQYF. The DNA for the CDR3 is TGTGCCAGTAGTCCCAGTCCCGACGGTCTGGAGACCCAGTACTTC.

CDR3 in amino acids: CASSFREVGNTIYF. The DNA of the CDR3 is TGTGCCAGCAGCTTCAGGGAGGTTGGAAACACCATATATTTT. This chain joins TRBV5-4 and TRBJ1-3; D might be TRBD1 (5 bases). Trimming cost V 2 bases and J 3 bases, with 9 bases left between them. The CDR3 extends over 14 amino acids. CDR1 and CDR2 from the germline V gene are SGHNT and YYREEE (reference sequence). Looking up the rest from reference TRBV5-4 and TRBJ1-3 gives the full variable domain: ETGVTQSPTHLIKTRGQQVTLRCSSQSGHNTVSWYQQALGQGPQFIFQYYREEENGRGNFPPRFSGLQFPNYSSELNVNALELDDSALYLCASSFREVGNTIYFGEGSWLTVV.